The 16 T cell receptor beta chains below come from one sample, sequenced in a study of vaccination and CD4 T cells after COVID-19 (dated by TCRdb to 2021 to 2024). The treatment or condition label corresponds to: approximately 11-day PBMC culture with coronavirus spike peptide pools or control peptides (ViraFEST assay). Library preparation was by PCR. Instrument on record: Illumina iSeq 100. TCR sequencing of DNA from cultured CD4+ T cells used the Oncomine TCR Beta short-read assay at the Johns Hopkins FTIC core. Using fastp at Q25 and MiXCR, TCRdb reprocessed the public reads and kept productive beta chains. Identical CDR3 proteins give one entry, which carries the most common genes and DNA. In this sample the table shows roughly 2,100 distinct CDR3 sequences, just under 55% of which occur a single time. The ten largest clonotypes hold around 85% of the sample. These receptors have no known antigen.

Specimen: CD4+ T cells from blood, cultured in vitro, collected after SARS-CoV-2 vaccination. The origin of the receptors is a human donor who had recovered from COVID-19.

DNA of the CDR3: TGTGCCACCGCAGTCCAAGCGGGGAGGGCAGATACGCAGTATTTT. Protein sequence: CATAVQAGRADTQYF. This rearrangement joins TRBV7-2 to TRBJ2-3, with 7 bases fitting TRBD2. Germline CDR1 reads SGHTA; CDR2 reads FQGNSA. V dropped 10 bases and J dropped 4; count of bases not matched to a gene: 14. The CDR3 extends over 15 amino acids. Combining the CDR3 with reference TRBV7-2 and TRBJ2-3 gives the whole variable domain GAGVSQSPSNKVTEKGKDVELRCDPISGHTALYWYRQSLGQGLEFLIYFQGNSAPDKSGLPSDRFSAERTGGSVSTLTIQRTQQEDSAVYLCATAVQAGRADTQYFGPGTRLTVL.

This clonotype was observed a handful of times. The CDR3 region is CASSELRGDTEAFF. The CDR3 DNA sequence: TGTGCCAGCAGTGAATTGAGGGGGGACACTGAAGCTTTCTTT. The rearrangement links TRBV6-1 to TRBJ1-1; perhaps TRBD1 as D (6 bases). CDR3 length: 14 residues. CDR1 and CDR2 (germline): MNHNS, SASEGT. Trimming removed 2 bases from V and 3 bases from J, with 10 bases in between.

The rearrangement links TRBV20-1 to TRBJ2-1; D may be TRBD2 (5 bases). CDR3 length: 13 amino acids. CDR1 and CDR2 (germline): DFQATT, SNEGSKA (reference sequence). The V gene lost 3 bases and the J gene lost 5 bases, with 11 bases spanning the gap. CDR3 sequence (DNA): TGCAGTGCTAGGGGGAGACTGGACAATGAGCAGTTCTTC. As protein: CSARGRLDNEQFF.

The rearrangement joins TRBV5-4 to TRBJ2-1, with D possibly TRBD1 on 8 matching bases. The CDR3 has 13 residues. Looked up from germline, CDR1 is SGHNT and CDR2 is YYREEE (reference sequence). V was cut by 7 bases and J by 4 bases, with 12 bases left in between. The CDR3 spells CASHRGGYNEQFF. For the CDR3, the DNA is TGTGCCAGCCACAGGGGGGGATACAATGAGCAGTTCTTC.

The chain joins TRBV18 to TRBJ1-5; D gene uncertain. Trimming removed 3 bases from V and 4 bases from J, with 13 bases in between. The CDR3 loop spans 15 amino acids. Germline V gene data show CDR1 as KGHSH and CDR2 as LQKENI. CDR3 sequence reads: CASSPDSGRNQPQHF. The CDR3 nucleotides are TGTGCCAGCTCACCGGACTCTGGGAGGAATCAGCCCCAGCATTTT.

CDR3 nucleotide sequence: TGTGCCAGCAGCGATAGGCTGACAGTCGGTTTAAACTATGGCTACACCTTC. It yields the protein CASSDRLTVGLNYGYTF. The J gene is TRBJ1-2, the V gene TRBV7-6; D possibly corresponds to TRBD1 (5 bases). Germline loops: CDR1 SGHVS, CDR2 FNYEAQ. The CDR3 is made up of 17 amino acids. Trimming left V 5 bases short and J 2 bases short, with 21 bases between.

This clonotype has a handful of counts. The rearrangement joins TRBV2 to TRBJ2-5; TRBD2 might be the D (5 bases). Germline V lookup: CDR1 SNHLY, CDR2 FYNNEI. This CDR3 spans 12 amino acids. Trimming removed 2 bases at V and 4 bases at J, with 5 bases between. CDR3 in DNA: TGTGCCAGCAGTGAAAGCGGAGAGACCCAGTACTTC. Its translation is CASSESGETQYF.

J is TRBJ2-2 and V is TRBV7-3; D uncertain. Between the trimmed V and J ends, which lost 5 bases and 8 bases, there was a span of 12 bases. The V gene's germline CDR1 is SGHTA and CDR2 FQGTGA. The CDR3 is 13 amino acids. The DNA of the CDR3 is TGTGCCAGCAGCGTCCGGCCTGCGGGGGAGCTGTTTTTT. Amino acid sequence: CASSVRPAGELFF.

In its sample, this clonotype is hyperexpanded. The V gene is TRBV12-3 or TRBV12-4, the J gene TRBJ2-5, with 10 bases that match TRBD1. Unmatched junction bases numbered 6, after V lost 1 base and J lost 1 base. The CDR3 length is 17 residues. The CDR3 protein is CASSLGDRGPFQETQYF. For the CDR3, the DNA is TGTGCCAGCAGTTTAGGGGACAGGGGACCTTTCCAAGAGACCCAGTACTTC.

This clonotype appeared a single time. The rearrangement links TRBV27 to TRBJ1-1, with unresolved D. The CDR3 runs 13 residues. Germline-derived CDR1 and CDR2 are MNHEY and SMNVEV (reference sequence). The V end was cut by 4 bases, the J end by 1 base, with 7 bases between. The CDR3 DNA follows: TGTGCCAGCAGTTGGACGGAGAACACTGAAGCTTTCTTT. Translated: CASSWTENTEAFF.

The chain links TRBV6-1 to TRBJ2-1; tentative D call: TRBD2 (6 bases). Between the trimmed V and J ends, which lost 6 bases and 7 bases, there was a span of 19 bases. This CDR3 is built from 15 residues. Germline V gene sequence: CDR1 MNHNS, CDR2 SASEGT. CDR3 in DNA: TGTGCCAGCAGCCGAAGCGGGCCAAAGGGGAATGAGCAGTTCTTC. It is translated as CASSRSGPKGNEQFF.

This clonotype occurred a few times. The rearrangement uses TRBV24-1 and TRBJ2-3, with D possibly being TRBD1 (5 bases). CDR1 and CDR2 (germline): KGHDR, SFDVKD. The CDR3 has 13 residues. Trimming removed 6 bases at V and 2 bases at J, with 8 bases between. This CDR3 is CATSTGHTDTQYF. The CDR3 DNA is TGTGCCACCAGTACTGGACACACAGATACGCAGTATTTT.

This clonotype was counted a few times. This sequence joins TRBV20-1 and TRBJ2-1; 13 bases fit TRBD2. The CDR3 totals 13 residues. J was trimmed by 7 bases and V by 3 bases; bases with no gene match: 0. Looked up from germline, CDR1 is DFQATT and CDR2 is SNEGSKA (reference sequence). CDR3 DNA sequence: TGCAGTGCTAGGGGACTAGCGGGGAATGAGCAGTTCTTC. Translation: CSARGLAGNEQFF.

This clonotype was counted a few times. The J gene is TRBJ2-5, the V gene TRBV20-1, with a weak D call TRBD2 (7 bases). Germline loops: CDR1 DFQATT, CDR2 SNEGSKA (reference sequence). The CDR3 contains 19 residues. V was pared by 5 bases and J by 5 bases, with 33 bases between. The CDR3 DNA follows: TGCAGTGCTCGGGGCGAAGGGGCAGGGGTATGGACTAGTTGGGAGACCCAGTACTTC. As protein: CSARGEGAGVWTSWETQYF.

The V call is TRBV11-3, the J call TRBJ2-5; TRBD1 might be the D (7 bases). Trimming stripped 4 bases from V and 1 base from J, with 16 bases between. This CDR3 contains 16 residues. Germline values: CDR1 SGHNT, CDR2 YENEEA. CDR3 protein: CASSSRGTDFQETQYF. The CDR3, as DNA: TGTGCCAGCAGCTCTCGGGGGACAGACTTCCAAGAGACCCAGTACTTC.

This clonotype was found a few times. V and J are TRBV19 and TRBJ2-7, with D hard to call. CDR1 is LNHDA, CDR2 SQIVND, per germline (reference sequence). V was cut by 0 bases and J by 4 bases, with 10 bases left in between. The CDR3 runs to 14 residues. CDR3 region: CASSIDLEWYEQYF. In DNA, the CDR3 is TGTGCCAGTAGTATAGATCTAGAGTGGTACGAGCAGTACTTC.